The following is a TCR beta chain sequence with its context. TCRdb called the RACE reads again in MiXCR, with one record for every CDR3 protein. Seen here are some 350,000 distinct CDR3 sequences, around 7% observed once, and the top ten hold about 8%. This specimen belongs to a study of human T cells and chemical hapten exposure. Overall study context: Patches that contained 0.01% DPC were applied to the upper back and read at 6 days.

Germline V gene lookup returns CDR1 SGHTA and CDR2 FQGNSA. Trimming shortened V by 5 bases and J by 4 bases, and 9 bases separated the two germline ends. The CDR3 has 13 amino acids. Described time point: patch test 1, 2 weeks after DPC sensitization. Sample treatment: therapeutic diphenylcyclopropenone sensitization with weekly scalp DPC. Here the sequenced sample was whole blood, taken in connection with sensitization to the hapten diphenylcyclopropenone (DPC). The sequence was obtained from a woman younger than 30 with alopecia areata. Some clones in this sample may be carry-over from other donors' samples. The chain recombines TRBV7-2 with TRBJ1-5; no clear D. CDR3: CASSADPNQPQHF. CDR3 nucleotides: TGTGCCAGCAGCGCAGACCCTAATCAGCCCCAGCATTTT.